The rows below give T cell receptor beta chains drawn from one sample of a study of PD-L1 blockade in urothelial cancer. Generated by immunoSEQ multiplex PCR, the TCRdb table keeps only in-frame clones and is missing some. The sample holds tens of thousands of clones; about four fifths are singletons and the top ten take 3.2%. Sequences were derived from PBMCs, sampled around atezolizumab (anti-PD-L1) treatment. The receptors derive from a man aged 70 or older with urothelial cancer. CDR3s include the opening cysteine and the closing phenylalanine or tryptophan. D genes are given only for firm matches. Part of the rows lack a size; the others show once, few, many or a class for expanded clones.

d_call j_call v_call clone_size cdr3_nt cdr3_aa
TRBD2 TRBJ2-7 TRBV5-1 NA TGCGCCAGCAGCTTCGGCGCGGGAGGGTCCTACGAGCAGTACTTC CASSFGAGGSYEQYF
NA TRBJ2-2 TRBV7-9 NA TGTGCCAGCACATGGGGCTCCCCGTACGGGGAGCTGTTTTTT CASTWGSPYGELFF
TRBD2 TRBJ2-1 TRBV19 NA TGTGCCAGTAGTATGGGCGGGAGGGGCTATTACAATGAGCAGTTCTTC CASSMGGRGYYNEQFF
NA TRBJ2-7 TRBV7-2 NA TGTGCCAGCAGCTCAGACAGACCCTATGACGAGCAGTACTTC CASSSDRPYDEQYF
NA TRBJ1-5 TRBV28 NA TGTGCCAGCAGTTTCCTGCAGGGTCGACAGCCCCAGCATTTT CASSFLQGRQPQHF
NA TRBJ2-7 TRBV5-4 NA TGTGCCAGCAGCTTGACAGGGTCCTACGAGCAGTACTTC CASSLTGSYEQYF
TRBD2 TRBJ2-1 TRBV7-8 NA TGTGCCAGCAGAACGCTAGCGGGAGGGAATGAGCAGTTCTTC CASRTLAGGNEQFF
TRBD1 TRBJ2-3 TRBV4-2 NA TGTGCCAGCAGCCAACTCCGGTTCGGGACAGATAGGGATACGCAGTATTTT CASSQLRFGTDRDTQYF
NA TRBJ1-1 TRBV4-1 NA TGCGCCAGCAGCCAAGTGGGAGGGAGAACTGAAGCTTTCTTT CASSQVGGRTEAFF
NA TRBJ1-4 TRBV15 NA TGTGCCACCAGCAGGGAGTGGGGCGGGACTGGAAATGAAAAACTGTTTTTT CATSREWGGTGNEKLFF
NA TRBJ2-7 TRBV6-5 NA TGTGCCAGCAGTGGGGGGGGGCGACACGCCGAGCAGTACTTC CASSGGGRHAEQYF
NA TRBJ1-5 TRBV7-2 NA TGTGCCAGCAGTTCGAGGGGCAATCAGCCCCAGCATTTT CASSSRGNQPQHF
NA TRBJ1-1 TRBV7-3 once TGTGCCAGCAGCCCGGGAGGGGAGGGAGCTGAAGCTTTCTTT CASSPGGEGAEAFF
NA TRBJ1-4 TRBV5-1 NA TGCGCCAGCAGCCGCGACAATAATGAAAAACTGTTTTTT CASSRDNNEKLFF
TRBD1 TRBJ2-2 TRBV7-7 once TGTGCCAGCAGCACGGACAGGGCGAACACCGGGGAGCTGTTTTTT CASSTDRANTGELFF
TRBD1 TRBJ1-5 TRBV6-5 NA TGTGCCAGCAGTCCCAGGGGGCTGAGCAATCAGCCCCAGCATTTT CASSPRGLSNQPQHF
TRBD2 TRBJ2-3 TRBV28 NA TGTGCCAGCAGTTTAGGCGGGAGTTCAGATACGCAGTATTTT CASSLGGSSDTQYF
NA TRBJ2-2 TRBV5-6 once TGTGCCAGCAGCCAGGGGGGCACCGGGGAGCTGTTTTTT CASSQGGTGELFF
NA TRBJ2-7 TRBV6-5 NA TGTGCCAGCAGTTACAAGAGCGGATCCTACGAGCAGTACTTC CASSYKSGSYEQYF
NA TRBJ2-7 TRBV28 NA TGTGCCAGCAGTTTGATTGGCCAGATCCAAAGGGGGGAGCAGTACTTC CASSLIGQIQRGEQYF
TRBD1 TRBJ1-4 TRBV5-1 NA TGCGCCAGCAGCTTCGGGACAGAAAATGAAAAACTGTTTTTT CASSFGTENEKLFF
TRBD1 TRBJ2-5 TRBV15 NA TGTGCCACCAGCAGACCGGACAGGGGGCAAGAGACCCAGTACTTC CATSRPDRGQETQYF
TRBD2 TRBJ2-1 TRBV7-9 NA TGTGCCAGCAGCTTAGGGAAGGCGGGAGGGGAGTTCTTC CASSLGKAGGEFF
NA TRBJ1-1 TRBV4-1 NA TGCGCCAGCAGGGGGACTTTAAAGGGCACTGAAGCTTTCTTT CASRGTLKGTEAFF
NA TRBJ1-2 TRBV18 once TGTGCCAGCTCAAAAGAGACGACAGGAGCTAACTATGGCTACACCTTC CASSKETTGANYGYTF
NA TRBJ1-6 TRBV11-2 NA TGTGCCAGCAGCTCCCAGGGATATAATTCACCCCTCCACTTT CASSSQGYNSPLHF
TRBD1 TRBJ2-7 TRBV7-2 once TGTGCCAGCAGCTTAGAGGGTAGGGGGCGACGGGAGCAGTACTTC CASSLEGRGRREQYF
TRBD1 TRBJ2-5 TRBV10-3 NA TGTGCCATCAGTACAGGGGGCCAAGAGACCCAGTACTTC CAISTGGQETQYF
NA TRBJ2-5 TRBV19 once TGTGCCAGTAGTATAGACCAGCGTGCGGAGACCCAGTACTTC CASSIDQRAETQYF
TRBD2 TRBJ2-5 TRBV6-5 NA TGTGCCAGCAGCCCCGGACTAGCGGTGGAGACCCAGTACTTC CASSPGLAVETQYF
NA TRBJ2-1 TRBV11-2 few TGTGCCAGCAGGTCCCTCGTGGGAGCAAACTACAATGAGCAGTTCTTC CASRSLVGANYNEQFF
NA TRBJ2-3 TRBV5-4 NA TGTGCCAGCAGCTTGGGATCAGGGAAGTTATCAGATACGCAGTATTTT CASSLGSGKLSDTQYF
NA TRBJ1-2 TRBV5-6 NA TGTGCCAGCAGCTTGGCCAGGGTTGGCTACACCTTC CASSLARVGYTF
NA TRBJ2-1 TRBV7-6 NA TGTGCCAGCAGCTCCCCAGAGGTGAGGGACTACAATGAGCAGTTCTTC CASSSPEVRDYNEQFF
NA TRBJ1-2 TRBV7-9 NA TGTGCCAGCAGCTTTGGTGGTAGCTATGGCTACACCTTC CASSFGGSYGYTF